The clone carrying this TCR beta chain was detected many times. What it recognizes is unknown. TCRdb recomputed calls from the RACE reads with MiXCR, one row per CDR3 protein. The table shows over 65,000 distinct CDR3 sequences, with 9.5% to 13% occurring only once. The sample belongs to a study of human T cells and chemical hapten exposure. Study overall: Upper inner arm skin measuring roughly 2 cm by roughly 2 cm received 2% DPC for sensitization. Patch tests put 0.01% DPC on the upper back, read at 6 days.

The time point: patch test 2, 6 weeks after DPC sensitization. Treatment given: therapeutic diphenylcyclopropenone sensitization with weekly scalp DPC. The authors extracted total RNA from unfractionated whole blood. General study results and limits: Clustering by CDR3 similarity yielded significantly more large clusters from expanded TCRs than controls.

Germline trimming cut 4 bases from V and 3 bases from J; bases unmatched to any gene: 8. The length of the CDR3 is 17 residues. Germline lookup yields CDR1 SGHVS and CDR2 FNYEAQ. The TCR was taken from a man between 18 and 35 years old with alopecia areata. Some clones in this sample may be carry-over from other donors' samples. The chain recombines TRBV7-6 with TRBJ2-3, with TRBD2 identical over 12 bases. The sample in question was whole blood, obtained in connection with sensitization to the hapten diphenylcyclopropenone (DPC). The CDR3 loop reads CASSSRTSGALTDTQYF. CDR3 DNA sequence: TGTGCCAGCAGCTCCCGGACTAGCGGGGCGTTGACAGATACGCAGTATTTT.